The 7 T cell receptor beta chains given below trace back to one sample, sequenced in a study of Graves' ophthalmopathy and Graves' hyperthyroidism. Amplification from RNA transcripts yielded the TCR beta CDR3 regions. First-round RT-PCR with HTBI primers preceded a second-round multiplex PCR. MiXCR, run by TCRdb on the multiplex PCR reads, gives a single entry per CDR3 protein. The data hold around 1,200,000 distinct CDR3 sequences, with about two fifths observed a single time. Sequences were obtained from peripheral blood or thyroid tissue (not recorded which). The receptors derive from an adult man with Graves' hyperthyroidism.

This sequence joins TRBV20-1 and TRBJ2-7, with D possibly matching TRBD1 (6 bases). The CDR3 length is 15 residues. Germline values: CDR1 DFQATT, CDR2 SNEGSKA (reference sequence). V lost 5 bases to trimming and J lost 2 bases, with 19 bases between them. The CDR3 DNA follows: TGCAGTGCTCCAGACCCCAGGGGCAACACCTACGAGCAGTACTTC. It specifies CSAPDPRGNTYEQYF.

This clonotype was seen at least ten times. V is TRBV29-1 and J is TRBJ2-7; TRBD1 matches at 7 bases. The V gene end was trimmed by 3 bases and the J gene end by 2 bases; junction bases not matched to a gene: 7. This CDR3 region has 14 residues. The germline gives CDR1 SQVTM, CDR2 ANQGSEA. The DNA for the CDR3 is TGCAGCGTTGATGTGAAGGGGGCCGCCTACGAGCAGTACTTC. Protein product: CSVDVKGAAYEQYF.

Notes on this clonotype: A much larger clonotype is one base distant, so this may be a read error. The genes are TRBV7-3 and TRBJ2-6, with a weak D call TRBD1 (5 bases). This CDR3 has 16 amino acids. Germline lookup yields CDR1 SGHTA and CDR2 FQGTGA. The DNA for the CDR3 is TGTGCCAGCAGCCGAACCGCAAGGGCTGGGGCCAGCGTCCTGACTTTC. It yields the protein CASSRTARAGASVLTF.

On this clonotype itself: Likely a read error: the CDR3 ends without its conserved phenylalanine or tryptophan. It is unclear where the CDR3 begins or ends on the DNA, so no DNA is shown, and the CDR3 is as TCRdb lists it. The CDR3 loop is CASSRREVGYTFGS. The rearrangement uses TRBV12-3 or TRBV12-4 and TRBJ2-5; the D call in the table, TRBD2, was not verified against the DNA. The CDR3 is 14 residues long, ends included.

In DNA form, the CDR3 reads TGTGCCAGCAGTAAGCCCGGACATGCGGTGTACGAGCAGTACTTC. Translation gives CASSKPGHAVYEQYF. This sequence joins TRBV12-3 or TRBV12-4 and TRBJ2-7, with a possible D match to TRBD1 (5 bases). V lost 5 bases to trimming and J lost 4 bases, with 18 bases between them. This CDR3 has 15 residues.

The chain uses TRBV10-3 and TRBJ2-3, with 10 positions matching TRBD2. The trim removed 2 bases at V and 3 bases at J, leaving 2 bases unmatched. The CDR3 covers 15 residues. The germline CDR1 and CDR2 sequences are ENHRY and SYGVKD. The chain's CDR3 is CAISEQTSGTDTQYF. The CDR3 DNA reads as TGTGCCATCAGTGAGCAGACTAGCGGGACAGATACGCAGTATTTT.

The chain links TRBV29-1 to TRBJ2-5; D call uncertain. Trimming left V 4 bases short and J 2 bases short, with 5 bases between. The CDR3 length is 11 residues. Germline V CDR1 and CDR2: SQVTM, ANQGSEA. DNA of the CDR3: TGCAGCGTTGCGGTTCAAGAGACCCAGTACTTC. Its translation: CSVAVQETQYF.